The source of this T cell receptor (beta chain) is a study of blood T cells in healthy people across ages. The authors ran a second PCR of 7 to 11 cycles using a sample-barcoded 5' primer and a J-beta primer mix. TCRdb re-called the 5' RACE reads with MiXCR, one entry per CDR3 protein. The data show about 780,000 distinct CDR3 sequences, 20% to 30% seen once. This clonotype was counted between two and nine times. Its antigen remains unidentified. Broader study findings: Not knowing donor CMV status may have confounded expanded clonotype changes.

Germline CDR1 reads DFQATT; CDR2 reads SNEGSKA (reference sequence). Trimming took 5 bases from V and 1 from J, leaving 8 bases between them. The CDR3 is 13 amino acids. The same data also contributed to another study, on T cells of mothers and their children. As that study records: In both related and unrelated pairs, TCR recombination output is shaped similarly by thymic selection. An overlap that was slightly higher, though non-significant, was seen in related mother-child pairs versus unrelated pairs.

This sequence joins TRBV20-1 and TRBJ1-4; D is undetermined. Material: blood. The receptor comes from a boy younger than 18 in good health. The CDR3 region is CSAHGETNEKLFF. CDR3 DNA sequence: TGCAGTGCTCATGGAGAAACTAATGAAAAACTGTTTTTT.